The sequence of this TCR beta chain was determined in a study of beta chain features in type 1 diabetes. General study findings and limits: In all four CD4+ subsets, TCRB CDR3 length was significantly, moderately reduced in type 1 diabetes.

The CDR3 is 14 residues long. Trimming shortened V by 1 base and J by 5 bases, and 9 bases separated the two germline ends. CDR1 SEHNR and CDR2 FQNEAQ come from the germline V gene (reference sequence). This clone appeared a few times. What it binds is not known. The isolated RNA, all of it, was reverse transcribed, so expressed TCRB transcripts were what got sequenced. Sequenced by immunoSEQ multiplex PCR; TCRdb stores in-frame clones only, minus some. The table includes about 360,000 clones, around 12% detected once. V and J are TRBV7-9 and TRBJ1-5, with D perhaps matching TRBD1 (6 bases). The receptor comes from a woman under 30 with type 1 diabetes. Sequenced sample: naive CD4+ T cells from blood. The CDR3 DNA sequence: TGTGCCAGCAGCTTAGTGGGGGGGCATCAGCCCCAGCATTTT. Protein: CASSLVGGHQPQHF.